A selection of T cell receptor beta chains follows, all from one sample in a study of CXCR3-negative and CXCR3-positive naive CD8 T cells. TCRdb reanalyzed the 5' RACE reads, giving one entry per CDR3 protein sequence and no DNA. Reported are some 140,000 distinct CDR3 sequences; the ten largest clones contain approximately 0.5%. The sequenced sample was naive CXCR3+ CD8+ T cells from blood. All receptors derive from a human donor in good health. Some clones in this sample may be carry-over from other donors' samples. Each CDR3 is given with its conserved first and last residue.

V gene	J gene	CDR3 protein
TRBV5-1	TRBJ2-5	CASSFGQGEETQYF
TRBV3-1	TRBJ2-5	CASSQESRELNPYQETQYF
TRBV13	TRBJ1-4	CASSFRTVNEKLFF
TRBV7-2	TRBJ2-1	CASSYRGPASVNEQFF
TRBV4-1	TRBJ2-1	CASSQLRPGGGYSYNEQFF
TRBV23-1	TRBJ2-5	CARGQVLLPGTQYF
TRBV29-1	TRBJ2-7	CSVEIRGDSNEQYF
TRBV14	TRBJ2-7	CASSQFIPSGGAYEQYF
TRBV15	TRBJ2-2	CATSSVRGAGELFF
TRBV30	TRBJ2-3	CAWRRTDTQYF
TRBV14	TRBJ1-5	CASSRRGNQPQHF
TRBV10-3	TRBJ1-2	CAISESRQRRDGYTF
TRBV3-1	TRBJ2-1	CASSQEWLDAYNEQFF
TRBV18	TRBJ2-5	CASSPRNKDRGLSETQYF
TRBV29-1	TRBJ2-1	CSVPNRDSLYNEQFF